One and the same sample provided the 28 T cell receptor beta chains below, sequenced in a study of HIV-infected patients and healthy controls. TCRdb processed the 5' RACE reads anew with MiXCR; each CDR3 protein has one entry. The table has around 18,000 distinct CDR3 sequences, 16% seen once; the top ten hold around 22%. Sequences were obtained from CD8+ T cells from blood. Receptors originate from a human donor in good health.

This clonotype occurred many times. As DNA, the CDR3 is TGCGCCAGCAGCCAAGATGCGGGTAGCTCCTACAATGAGCAGTTCTTC. Amino acids: CASSQDAGSSYNEQFF. The chain is built from TRBV4-3 and TRBJ2-1; possibly TRBD2 for D (5 bases). CDR1 and CDR2 from the germline V gene are LGHNA and YSLEER. This CDR3 contains 16 residues. Trimming pared 0 bases from V and 0 bases from J, leaving 9 bases between.

At least ten counts were recorded for this clonotype. The chain joins TRBV15 to TRBJ1-6; D not resolved. The V and J ends lost 8 bases and 9 bases respectively, with 17 bases between them. Looked up from germline, CDR1 is LNHNV and CDR2 is YYDKDF (reference sequence). CDR3 length: 14 residues. The CDR3 is CATAEAPGRSPLHF. The CDR3, as DNA: TGTGCCACCGCGGAGGCCCCCGGGCGTTCACCCCTCCACTTT.

This clonotype was counted ten times or more. This rearrangement joins TRBV28 to TRBJ1-4; D gene uncertain. The CDR3 is made up of 12 amino acids. Germline CDR1 reads MDHEN; CDR2 reads SYDVKM. Trimming left V 2 bases short and J 7 bases short, with 5 bases between. The DNA of the CDR3 is TGTGCCAGCAGTTTAGGCGGTGAAAAACTGTTTTTT. Encoded protein: CASSLGGEKLFF.

This clonotype was seen a handful of times. The chain links TRBV12-3 or TRBV12-4 to TRBJ1-1; D gene uncertain. Deletions cut 8 bases from V and 3 bases from J, with 7 bases between. The CDR3 contains 11 residues. In DNA, the CDR3 is TGTGCCAGCGTATCCGACACTGAAGCTTTCTTT. This encodes CASVSDTEAFF.

The chain joins TRBV7-9 to TRBJ1-1, with D possibly TRBD1 on 6 matching bases. Germline assignment: CDR1 SEHNR and CDR2 FQNEAQ (reference sequence). With 0 bases removed from V and 7 bases from J, the gap between germline ends came to 18 bases. The CDR3 extends over 16 amino acids. CDR3 coding DNA: TGTGCCAGCAGCTTAGCGTTCGGAGGGGGGTTGGGTGAAGCTTTCTTT. It codes for CASSLAFGGGLGEAFF.

This chain connects TRBV15 to TRBJ2-4; 7 nucleotides align to TRBD1. Germline V gene lookup returns CDR1 LNHNV and CDR2 YYDKDF (reference sequence). CDR3 length: 16 amino acids. Trimming cost V 4 bases and J 1 base; bases outside gene matches: 7. CDR3: CATSTKLQGAKNIQYF. DNA of the CDR3: TGTGCCACCAGCACCAAACTACAGGGGGCCAAAAACATTCAGTACTTC.

The chain couples TRBV6-2 or TRBV6-3 to TRBJ2-1, with TRBD2 matching over 10 bases. The germline CDR1 and CDR2 sequences are MNHEY and SVGEGT. V lost 5 bases to trimming and J lost 7 bases; unmatched junction nucleotides: 5. CDR3 length: 14 residues. The CDR3 coding sequence is TGTGCCAGCAGTGGCATAGCGGGAGGAAATGAGCAGTTCTTC. As protein: CASSGIAGGNEQFF.

This clonotype is medium-sized. The rearrangement uses TRBV4-3 and TRBJ1-1; maybe TRBD1 (5 bases). The V gene's germline CDR1 is LGHNA and CDR2 YSLEER. The CDR3 extends over 15 amino acids. The germline V and J ends were trimmed by 0 bases and 0 bases, with 8 bases remaining between them. In DNA form, the CDR3 reads TGCGCCAGCAGCCAAGAGCAGGGCATGAACACTGAAGCTTTCTTT. Its protein is CASSQEQGMNTEAFF.

The V and J genes are TRBV6-2 or TRBV6-3 and TRBJ2-1; D is possibly TRBD2 (6 bases). The CDR3 covers 13 residues. Trimming stripped 5 bases from V and 3 bases from J, with 8 bases between. The germline gives CDR1 MNHEY, CDR2 SVGEGT. DNA for the CDR3: TGTGCCAGCAGTCCGGGGGACTACAATGAGCAGTTCTTC. It encodes CASSPGDYNEQFF.

This clonotype was detected many times. The rearrangement uses TRBV4-3 and TRBJ2-2; D unresolved. Germline V CDR1 and CDR2: LGHNA, YSLEER. This CDR3 is 16 amino acids long. V was trimmed by 3 bases and J by 2 bases, leaving 13 bases between them. CDR3 sequence (DNA): TGCGCCAGCAGCCACCTGTATCTCACTAACACCGGGGAGCTGTTTTTT. It translates to CASSHLYLTNTGELFF.

V and J are TRBV6-2 or TRBV6-3 and TRBJ2-7; D ambiguous. CDR3 size: 13 residues. Per germline, CDR1 MNHEY and CDR2 SVGEGT. The germline V and J ends were trimmed by 5 bases and 2 bases, with 10 bases remaining between them. The CDR3 is CASSPTSTYEQYF. In DNA form, the CDR3 reads TGTGCCAGCAGTCCTACATCTACCTACGAGCAGTACTTC.

Comment on this clonotype: The junction differs from germline at one of its ends, possibly a read error. J is TRBJ2-6 and V is TRBV19; tentative D call: TRBD2 (6 bases). From germline, CDR1 is LNHDA and CDR2 SQIVND (reference sequence). The CDR3 is 17 residues long. CDR3 nucleotides: TGTGCCAGTAGTATGGGGGGTGATTTAACTGGGGCCAACTTCCTGACTTTC. Translated: CASSMGGDLTGANFLTF.

V gene TRBV7-9 combines with J gene TRBJ1-5; no clear D gene. The V and J ends lost 1 base and 0 bases respectively, with 10 bases between them. Germline V gene data show CDR1 as SEHNR and CDR2 as FQNEAQ (reference sequence). The CDR3 is made up of 16 amino acids. The CDR3 sequence: CASSLVSEYSNQPQHF. The DNA for the CDR3 is TGTGCCAGCAGCTTAGTTTCAGAATATAGCAATCAGCCCCAGCATTTT.

This clonotype was seen ten or more times. One end of the junction does not line up with germline, which may come from a read error. CDR3: CAISEWTGGNAGELFF. In DNA form, the CDR3 reads TGTGCCATCAGTGAGTGGACGGGGGGGAACGCCGGGGAGCTGTTTTTT. The chain carries TRBV10-3 and TRBJ2-2; 8 positions match TRBD2. The germline gives CDR1 ENHRY, CDR2 SYGVKD. The CDR3 totals 16 residues.

A few counts support this clonotype. This chain joins TRBV4-3 and TRBJ2-2; perhaps TRBD2 as D (5 bases). Trimming stripped 0 bases from V and 3 bases from J, with 14 bases between. CDR1 LGHNA and CDR2 YSLEER come from the germline V gene. This CDR3 spans 17 amino acids. CDR3 sequence (DNA): TGCGCCAGCAGCCAAGAGTCCTGGACGGACTACACCGGGGAGCTGTTTTTT. Protein product: CASSQESWTDYTGELFF.

The table lists this clonotype with many counts. This chain links TRBV20-1 with TRBJ2-1; possible D gene TRBD1, 5 bases. The CDR3 sequence is 15 residues long. CDR1 DFQATT and CDR2 SNEGSKA come from the germline V gene (reference sequence). Trimming took off 3 bases at V and 0 bases at J, with 12 bases between the two ends. In nucleotides, the CDR3 is TGCAGTGCTAGTCGTGTAGACAGCTCCTACAATGAGCAGTTCTTC. This encodes CSASRVDSSYNEQFF.

This clonotype was seen repeatedly, ten times or more. The chain joins TRBV7-9 to TRBJ1-1; a possible D gene is TRBD1 (5 bases). Trimming cost V 5 bases and J 7 bases, with 17 bases left between them. Germline-derived CDR1 and CDR2 are SEHNR and FQNEAQ (reference sequence). This CDR3 has 14 residues. CDR3 sequence: CASSANLLGLEAFF. CDR3 bases: TGTGCCAGCAGCGCAAACCTCTTGGGACTTGAAGCTTTCTTT.

V and J are TRBV28 and TRBJ1-2, with D tentatively TRBD1 (6 bases). V lost 3 bases and J lost 4, with 15 bases in between. CDR1 is MDHEN, CDR2 SYDVKM, per germline. The CDR3 has 15 amino acids. The CDR3 nucleotides are TGTGCCAGCAGTTTCGCCCCCGGGGGCAGCTATGGCTACACCTTC. Residues: CASSFAPGGSYGYTF.

The gene calls are TRBV2 and TRBJ2-7, with 10 bases matching TRBD1. Germline assignment: CDR1 SNHLY and CDR2 FYNNEI. The CDR3 has 14 amino acids. Trimming took 8 bases from V and 5 from J; bases not matched to a gene: 9. This chain's CDR3 is CASLARDRGNEQYF. The CDR3 bases are TGTGCCAGCCTTGCCCGGGACAGGGGTAACGAGCAGTACTTC.

This clonotype has a handful of counts. V usage is TRBV3-1 and J usage is TRBJ2-3, with a weak D call TRBD2 (7 bases). Germline CDR1 is LGHDT and CDR2 is YNNKEL (reference sequence). Trimming left V 4 bases short and J 0 bases short, with 17 bases between. The CDR3 covers 17 residues. CDR3 in DNA: TGTGCCAGCAGCCGCCCCCGGGGGGCGGTTAGCACAGATACGCAGTATTTT. It translates to CASSRPRGAVSTDTQYF.

The table lists this clonotype with many counts. The CDR3 DNA follows: TGCAGCGTCCGCTCGGGGTCCAACGAGCAGTACTTC. Its protein is CSVRSGSNEQYF. The chain has TRBV29-1 and TRBJ2-7; possible D gene TRBD2, 5 bases. Germline V gene data show CDR1 as SQVTM and CDR2 as ANQGSEA. Trimming removed 6 bases from V and 5 bases from J, with 14 bases in between. The CDR3 contains 12 residues.

This clonotype was observed at least ten times. The chain combines TRBV10-3 with TRBJ2-3; 7 nucleotides match TRBD1. CDR3 length: 14 residues. V gave up 6 bases and J gave up 4 bases; unmatched junction bases: 7. The germline V gene has CDR1 ENHRY and CDR2 SYGVKD. The CDR3 loop reads CAISGTENPDTQYF. The CDR3 DNA reads as TGTGCCATCAGCGGGACAGAAAACCCAGATACGCAGTATTTT.

This clonotype was detected only a few times. V gene TRBV14 combines with J gene TRBJ1-1; D may be TRBD1 (6 bases). V lost 4 bases and J 3 bases, leaving 18 bases between the germline ends. Germline CDR1 reads SGHDN; CDR2 reads FVKESK. The length of the CDR3 is 16 residues. The CDR3 loop is CASSLPSRDMDTEAFF. As DNA, the CDR3 is TGTGCCAGCAGCCTCCCGAGTAGGGACATGGACACTGAAGCTTTCTTT.

This clonotype was picked up many times. The genes are TRBV29-1 and TRBJ2-3; TRBD1 or TRBD2 may be the D gene (5 bases each). The CDR3 loop spans 13 amino acids. Germline V gene data show CDR1 as SQVTM and CDR2 as ANQGSEA. Trimming removed 5 bases from V and 6 bases from J, with 15 bases in between. The CDR3 sequence: CSVRWGNQDTQYF. CDR3 nucleotide sequence: TGCAGCGTTCGATGGGGGAATCAGGATACGCAGTATTTT.

The chain is built from TRBV7-2 and TRBJ2-3; the match to TRBD2 covers 13 bases. J gave up 3 bases and V 1 base, and 7 bases lay outside the gene matches. The CDR3 has 18 residues. Germline CDR1 SGHTA, CDR2 FQGNSA. The CDR3 bases are TGTGCCAGCAGCTTAGGACTAGCGGGAGGTGTAGCGACAGATACGCAGTATTTT. It codes for CASSLGLAGGVATDTQYF.

The rearrangement uses TRBV14 and TRBJ2-3; no definite D call. There are 13 residues in the CDR3. Trimming removed 4 bases at V and 1 base at J, with 6 bases between. Germline CDR1 is SGHDN and CDR2 is FVKESK. In nucleotides, the CDR3 is TGTGCCAGCAGCCTGCTGCGCACAGATACGCAGTATTTT. Protein sequence: CASSLLRTDTQYF. Looking up the rest from reference TRBV14 and TRBJ2-3 gives the full variable domain: EAGVTQFPSHSVIEKGQTVTLRCDPISGHDNLYWYRRVMGKEIKFLLHFVKESKQDESGMPNNRFLAERTGGTYSTLKVQPAELEDSGVYFCASSLLRTDTQYFGPGTRLTVL.

This clonotype was counted many times. V usage is TRBV4-3 and J usage is TRBJ1-2, with 11 positions matching TRBD1. The trim removed 3 bases at V and 6 bases at J, leaving 9 bases unmatched. The CDR3 consists of 16 residues. Germline loops: CDR1 LGHNA, CDR2 YSLEER. The CDR3 loop reads CASSHASGTGGDGYTF. The CDR3 DNA reads as TGCGCCAGCAGCCATGCAAGTGGGACAGGGGGTGATGGCTACACCTTC.

This clonotype was observed at least ten times. The V gene is TRBV19, the J gene TRBJ1-2, with 7 bases aligning to TRBD1. Germline CDR1 and CDR2: LNHDA and SQIVND (reference sequence). The CDR3 contains 15 residues. The V segment lost 6 bases and the J segment 5 bases; nucleotides outside the gene matches: 12. The CDR3: CASSDSTGTAYGYTF. CDR3 nucleotides: TGTGCCAGTAGCGATTCAACCGGGACAGCATATGGCTACACCTTC.